Listed here are 11 T cell receptor beta chains from one sample, sequenced in a study of blood T cell repertoires in COVID-19. Profiling relied on immunoSEQ multiplex PCR, and the TCRdb table lists in-frame clones only, not all of them. The sample includes hundreds of thousands of clones, around 85% of them seen just once. The sequenced material came from peripheral blood. All receptors derive from a man aged 45-65 years with active or convalescent COVID-19.

This clone has just one count. V usage is TRBV12-3 or TRBV12-4 and J usage is TRBJ1-1; maybe TRBD1 (5 bases). The CDR3 is 11 residues long. Trimming cost V 3 bases and J 8 bases, with 7 bases left between them. The DNA of the CDR3 is TGTGCCAGCAGTTTCAACAGGGAAGCTTTCTTT. It translates to CASSFNREAFF.

The chain has TRBV5-1 and TRBJ1-2; D might be TRBD1 (6 bases). Trimming pared 4 bases from V and 4 bases from J, leaving 11 bases between. The CDR3 contains 13 residues. Germline lookup yields CDR1 SGHRS and CDR2 YFSETQ. The CDR3 bases are TGCGCCAGCAGCGCCGGGGGGCTCTATGGCTACACCTTC. Translating gives CASSAGGLYGYTF.

A single count supports this clone. The chain has TRBV6-4 and TRBJ2-2, with D hard to call. Germline values: CDR1 MRHNA, CDR2 SNTAGT. The CDR3 contains 12 residues. V was pared by 5 bases and J by 1 base, with 2 bases between. In nucleotides, the CDR3 is TGTGCCAGCAGTCGGAACACCGGGGAGCTGTTTTTT. Translated, it gives CASSRNTGELFF.

This chain uses TRBV30 with TRBJ2-3; 9 bases align to TRBD2. From germline, CDR1 is GTSNPN and CDR2 SVGIG (reference sequence). The length of the CDR3 is 14 residues. The V gene end was trimmed by 3 bases and the J gene end by 6 bases; junction bases not matched to a gene: 7. Here the CDR3 reads CAWSRASGRDTQYF. CDR3 bases: TGTGCCTGGAGCAGGGCGAGCGGGAGGGATACGCAGTATTTT.

This clone came up a few times. The genes are TRBV18 and TRBJ1-1; 9 bases match TRBD1. In germline, CDR1 is KGHSH, CDR2 LQKENI. The CDR3 contains 14 residues. V dropped 4 bases and J dropped 3; count of bases not matched to a gene: 3. For the CDR3, the DNA is TGTGCCAGCTCACTAGGGGACAGGGACACTGAAGCTTTCTTT. Amino acid sequence: CASSLGDRDTEAFF.

The chain joins TRBV28 to TRBJ2-2, with 10 bases lining up with TRBD2. V lost 6 bases and J lost 3; bases outside the gene matches: 7. CDR1 is MDHEN, CDR2 SYDVKM, per germline. The CDR3 length is 16 residues. CDR3 sequence (DNA): TGTGCCAGCAGAGCGCAAGGGACTAGCGACACCGGGGAGCTGTTTTTT. This gives the protein CASRAQGTSDTGELFF. Looking up the rest from reference TRBV28 and TRBJ2-2 gives the full variable domain: DVKVTQSSRYLVKRTGEKVFLECVQDMDHENMFWYRQDPGLGLRLIYFSYDVKMKEKGDIPEGYSVSREKKERFSLILESASTNQTSMYLCASRAQGTSDTGELFFGEGSRLTVL.

This chain connects TRBV2 to TRBJ2-1, with 8 bases fitting TRBD2. Germline CDR1 and CDR2: SNHLY and FYNNEI. With V trimmed by 6 bases and J by 1 base, 5 bases remained unmatched. This CDR3 has 15 amino acids. The chain's CDR3 is CASRPTSGSYNEQFF. The CDR3 DNA reads as TGTGCCAGCAGGCCCACTAGCGGTTCCTACAATGAGCAGTTCTTC.

The chain couples TRBV7-2 to TRBJ1-2, with 7 positions matching TRBD1. The CDR3 runs 14 residues. V gave up 3 bases and J gave up 2 bases; unmatched junction bases: 3. In germline, CDR1 is SGHTA, CDR2 FQGNSA. The CDR3 DNA follows: TGTGCCAGCAGCTTTGGGACAGCGAACTATGGCTACACCTTC. Protein: CASSFGTANYGYTF.

The CDR3 bases are TGTGCCAGCAGCTTAGCAGCGGGCCGCAATGAGCAGTTCTTC. Amino acid sequence: CASSLAAGRNEQFF. The chain uses TRBV7-3 and TRBJ2-1, with D maybe TRBD2 (6 bases). The CDR3 sequence is 14 residues long. V was pared by 2 bases and J by 6 bases, with 11 bases between. The germline V gene has CDR1 SGHTA and CDR2 FQGTGA.

For the CDR3, the DNA is TGCGCCAGCAGCTTGGGGCCTGGGGCCGGGACAGGGACTTCACCCCTCCACTTT. Its protein is CASSLGPGAGTGTSPLHF. The chain combines TRBV5-1 with TRBJ1-6, with 9 bases that match TRBD1. Germline V CDR1 and CDR2: SGHRS, YFSETQ. This CDR3 is 18 amino acids long. V lost 0 bases to trimming and J lost 9 bases; unmatched junction nucleotides: 13.

The V gene is TRBV9, the J gene TRBJ1-1, with D tentatively TRBD1 (5 bases). The V gene lost 2 bases and the J gene lost 0 bases, with 5 bases spanning the gap. The CDR3 extends over 13 amino acids. Germline values: CDR1 SGDLS, CDR2 YYNGEE. This CDR3 reads CASSVDMNTEAFF. In DNA form, the CDR3 reads TGTGCCAGCAGCGTGGACATGAACACTGAAGCTTTCTTT.